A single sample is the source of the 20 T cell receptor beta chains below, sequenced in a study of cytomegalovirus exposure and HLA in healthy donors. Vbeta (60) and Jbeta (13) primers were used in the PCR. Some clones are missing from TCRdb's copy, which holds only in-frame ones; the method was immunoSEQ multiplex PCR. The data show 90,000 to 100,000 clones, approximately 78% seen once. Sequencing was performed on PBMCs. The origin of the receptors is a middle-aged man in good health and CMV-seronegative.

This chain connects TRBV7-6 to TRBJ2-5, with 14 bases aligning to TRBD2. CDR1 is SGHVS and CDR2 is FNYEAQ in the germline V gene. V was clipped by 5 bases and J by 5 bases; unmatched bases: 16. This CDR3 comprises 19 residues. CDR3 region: CASSLRPALGLAGVETQYF. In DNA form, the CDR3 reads TGTGCCAGCAGCCTCCGCCCGGCGCTGGGACTAGCGGGGGTTGAGACCCAGTACTTC.

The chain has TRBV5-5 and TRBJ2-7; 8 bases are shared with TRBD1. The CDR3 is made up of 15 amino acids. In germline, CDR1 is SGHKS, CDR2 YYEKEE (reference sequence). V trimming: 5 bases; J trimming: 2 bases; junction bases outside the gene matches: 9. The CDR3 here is CASRQRIQGAYEQYF. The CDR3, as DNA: TGTGCCAGCAGGCAAAGAATACAGGGGGCCTACGAGCAGTACTTC.

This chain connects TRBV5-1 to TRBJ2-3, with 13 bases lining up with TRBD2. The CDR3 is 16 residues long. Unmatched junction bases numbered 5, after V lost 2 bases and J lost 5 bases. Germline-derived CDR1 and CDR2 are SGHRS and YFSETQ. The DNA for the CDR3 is TGCGCCAGCAGCTTCCCGGGACTAGCGGGACTAGATACGCAGTATTTT. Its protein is CASSFPGLAGLDTQYF.

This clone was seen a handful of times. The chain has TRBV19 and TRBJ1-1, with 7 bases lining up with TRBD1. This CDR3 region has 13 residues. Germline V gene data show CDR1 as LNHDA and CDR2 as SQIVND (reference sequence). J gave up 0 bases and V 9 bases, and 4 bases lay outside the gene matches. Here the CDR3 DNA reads TGTGCCAGCCGACAGGGCCTGAACACTGAAGCTTTCTTT. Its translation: CASRQGLNTEAFF.

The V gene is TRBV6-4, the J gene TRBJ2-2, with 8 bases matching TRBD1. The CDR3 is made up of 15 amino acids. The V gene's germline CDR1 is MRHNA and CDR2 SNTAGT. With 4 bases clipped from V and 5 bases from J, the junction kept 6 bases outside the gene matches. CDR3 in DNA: TGTGCCAGCAGTGCGACAGGGGAAGGGACCGGGGAGCTGTTTTTT. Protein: CASSATGEGTGELFF.

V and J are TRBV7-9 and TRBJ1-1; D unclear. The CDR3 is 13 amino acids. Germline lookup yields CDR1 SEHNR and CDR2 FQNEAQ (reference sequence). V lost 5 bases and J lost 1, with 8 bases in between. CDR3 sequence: CASSPGGNTEAFF. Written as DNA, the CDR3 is TGTGCCAGCAGCCCAGGTGGGAACACTGAAGCTTTCTTT.

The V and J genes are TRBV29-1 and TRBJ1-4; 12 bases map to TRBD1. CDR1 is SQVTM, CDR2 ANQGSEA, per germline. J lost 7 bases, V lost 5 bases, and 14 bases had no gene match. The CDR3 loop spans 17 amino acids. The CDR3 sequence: CSVRPLPPGQGAEKLFF. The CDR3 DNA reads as TGCAGCGTTCGCCCCCTTCCACCGGGACAGGGGGCTGAAAAACTGTTTTTT.

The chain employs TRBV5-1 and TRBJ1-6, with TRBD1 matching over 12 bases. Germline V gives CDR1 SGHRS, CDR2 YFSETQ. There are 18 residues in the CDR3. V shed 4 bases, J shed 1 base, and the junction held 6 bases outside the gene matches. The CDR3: CASSKGQGAQSYNSPLHF. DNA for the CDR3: TGCGCCAGCAGCAAGGGACAGGGGGCTCAGTCCTATAATTCACCCCTCCACTTT. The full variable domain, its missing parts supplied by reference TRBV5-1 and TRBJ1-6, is KAGVTQTPRYLIKTRGQQVTLSCSPISGHRSVSWYQQTPGQGLQFLFEYFSETQRNKGNFPGRFSGRQFSNSRSEMNVSTLELGDSALYLCASSKGQGAQSYNSPLHFGNGTRLTVT.

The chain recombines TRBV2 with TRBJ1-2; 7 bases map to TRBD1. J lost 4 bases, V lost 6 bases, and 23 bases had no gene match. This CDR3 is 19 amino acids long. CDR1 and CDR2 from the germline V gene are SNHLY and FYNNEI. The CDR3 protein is CASRRNSILTGTDPYGYTF. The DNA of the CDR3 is TGTGCCAGCAGAAGAAACTCTATTTTAACCGGGACAGACCCCTATGGCTACACCTTC.

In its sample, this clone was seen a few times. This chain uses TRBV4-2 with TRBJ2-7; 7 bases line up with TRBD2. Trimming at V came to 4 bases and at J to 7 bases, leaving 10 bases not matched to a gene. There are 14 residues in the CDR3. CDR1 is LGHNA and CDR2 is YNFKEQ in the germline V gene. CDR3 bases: TGTGCCAGCAGCCGGGGTAGCGGGTCTGAAGAGCAGTACTTC. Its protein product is CASSRGSGSEEQYF.

The CDR3 nucleotides are TGTGCTAGTGCCCTGGGGGGTGGAAAGACCCAGTACTTC. It yields the protein CASALGGGKTQYF. V usage is TRBV12-5 and J usage is TRBJ2-5; D is perhaps TRBD2 (6 bases). Germline CDR1 and CDR2: LGHNT and FRNRAP. V lost 7 bases and J 6 bases, leaving 15 bases between the germline ends. The CDR3 has 13 amino acids.

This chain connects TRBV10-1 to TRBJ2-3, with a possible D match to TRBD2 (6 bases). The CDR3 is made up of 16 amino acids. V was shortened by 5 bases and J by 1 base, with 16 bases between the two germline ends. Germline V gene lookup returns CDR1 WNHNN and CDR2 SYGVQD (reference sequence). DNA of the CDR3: TGCGCCAGCAGTCGTAAACTCGGGACTGGCACAGATACGCAGTATTTT. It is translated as CASSRKLGTGTDTQYF.

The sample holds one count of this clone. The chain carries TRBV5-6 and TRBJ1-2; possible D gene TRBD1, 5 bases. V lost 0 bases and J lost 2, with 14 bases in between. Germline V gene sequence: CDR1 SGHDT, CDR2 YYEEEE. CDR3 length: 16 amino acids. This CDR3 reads CASSLGAGTANYGYTF. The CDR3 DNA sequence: TGTGCCAGCAGCTTGGGGGCCGGGACTGCAAACTATGGCTACACCTTC. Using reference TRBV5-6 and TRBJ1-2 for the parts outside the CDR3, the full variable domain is DAGVTQSPTHLIKTRGQQVTLRCSPKSGHDTVSWYQQALGQGPQFIFQYYEEEERQRGNFPDRFSGHQFPNYSSELNVNALLLGDSALYLCASSLGAGTANYGYTFGSGTRLTVV.

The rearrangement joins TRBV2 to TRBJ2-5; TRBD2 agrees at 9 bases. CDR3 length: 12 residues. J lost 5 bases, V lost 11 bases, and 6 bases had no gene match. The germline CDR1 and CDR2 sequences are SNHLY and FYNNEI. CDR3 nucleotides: TGTGCCGGAGGACTAGCGCGCGAGACCCAGTACTTC. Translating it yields CAGGLARETQYF.

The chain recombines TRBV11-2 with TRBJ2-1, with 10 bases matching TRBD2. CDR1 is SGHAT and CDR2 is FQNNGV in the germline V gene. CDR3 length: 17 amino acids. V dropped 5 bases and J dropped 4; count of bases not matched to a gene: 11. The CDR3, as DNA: TGTGCCAGCAGCCGGATGGAAACTAGCGGGGTTTACAATGAGCAGTTCTTC. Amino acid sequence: CASSRMETSGVYNEQFF.

The CDR3: CASRHDRATGELFF. In DNA form, the CDR3 reads TGTGCCAGCAGACATGACAGGGCAACCGGGGAGCTGTTTTTT. The J gene is TRBJ2-2, the V gene TRBV9; 7 positions match TRBD1. Germline trimming cut 5 bases from V and 5 bases from J; bases unmatched to any gene: 6. From germline, CDR1 is SGDLS and CDR2 YYNGEE. This CDR3 has 14 residues.

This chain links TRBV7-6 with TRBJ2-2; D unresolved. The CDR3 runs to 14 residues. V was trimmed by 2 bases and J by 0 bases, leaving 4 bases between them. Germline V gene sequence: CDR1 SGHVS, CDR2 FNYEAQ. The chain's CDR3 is CASSLTANTGELFF. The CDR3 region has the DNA TGTGCCAGCAGCTTAACAGCGAACACCGGGGAGCTGTTTTTT. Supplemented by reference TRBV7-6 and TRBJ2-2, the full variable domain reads GAGVSQSPRYKVTKRGQDVALRCDPISGHVSLYWYRQALGQGPEFLTYFNYEAQQDKSGLPNDRFSAERPEGSISTLTIQRTEQRDSAMYRCASSLTANTGELFFGEGSRLTVL.

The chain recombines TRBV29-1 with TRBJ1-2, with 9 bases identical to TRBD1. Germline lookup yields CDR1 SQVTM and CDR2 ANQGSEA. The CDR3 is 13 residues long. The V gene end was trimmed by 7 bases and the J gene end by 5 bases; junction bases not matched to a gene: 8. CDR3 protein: CSDRDREGYGYTF. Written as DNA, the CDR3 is TGCAGCGACCGGGACAGGGAGGGGTATGGCTACACCTTC.

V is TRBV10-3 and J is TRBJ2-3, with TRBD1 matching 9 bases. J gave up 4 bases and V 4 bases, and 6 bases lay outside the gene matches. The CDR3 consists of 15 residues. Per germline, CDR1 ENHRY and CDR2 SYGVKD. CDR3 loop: CAISGGTGRSDTQYF. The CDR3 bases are TGTGCCATCAGTGGCGGGACAGGGAGATCAGATACGCAGTATTTT.

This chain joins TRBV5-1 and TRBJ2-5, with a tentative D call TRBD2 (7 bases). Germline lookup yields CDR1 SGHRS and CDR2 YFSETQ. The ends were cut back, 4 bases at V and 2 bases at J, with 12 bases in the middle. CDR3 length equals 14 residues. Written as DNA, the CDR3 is TGCGCCAGCAGCGGGAGGGGGTCACAAGAGACCCAGTACTTC. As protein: CASSGRGSQETQYF.